The 19 T cell receptor beta chains given below trace back to one sample, sequenced in a study of PD-L1 blockade in urothelial cancer (TCRdb year 2017). The time point label for this specimen denotes: pretreatment peripheral blood. The library was made by the immunoSEQ multiplex PCR assay. Here the immuneACCESS table is served through TCRdb, limited to in-frame sequences with V and J called. Missing clones are a known gap in these copies; in checked studies unresolved V genes cover under half, and the rest lacks a known reason. Across this sample there are tens of thousands of clones, with 84% seen only once. The ten largest clones add up to roughly 9% of the sample. Sequencing was performed on PBMCs, taken around atezolizumab (anti-PD-L1) treatment. The source is a woman in her 70s with urothelial cancer.

This clone was seen more than once but under ten times. V usage is TRBV10-3 and J usage is TRBJ2-3, with 8 positions matching TRBD1. CDR3 length equals 14 residues. Germline assignment: CDR1 ENHRY and CDR2 SYGVKD. With 6 bases clipped from V and 0 bases from J, the junction kept 2 bases outside the gene matches. Written as DNA, the CDR3 is TGTGCCATCAGCTGGGACAGGAGCACAGATACGCAGTATTTT. This gives the protein CAISWDRSTDTQYF.

The chain recombines TRBV5-1 with TRBJ2-5; TRBD1 agrees at 11 bases. Germline V gene sequence: CDR1 SGHRS, CDR2 YFSETQ. The CDR3 contains 15 residues. The V and J ends lost 0 bases and 5 bases, in that order; junction bases with no gene match: 3. CDR3 sequence: CASSLGDRGAETQYF. CDR3 DNA: TGCGCCAGCAGCTTGGGGGACAGGGGGGCGGAGACCCAGTACTTC.

The J gene is TRBJ2-1, the V gene TRBV1; the DNA was not compared with TRBD2, the D call given in the table. TRBV1 is a pseudogene locus. The CDR3 runs to 22 residues. In nucleotides, the CDR3 is TGCACCAGCAGCCACTCCCCCCAAACTAGCGGGGTTACAACTACCCTCTACAATGAGCAGTTCTTC. Amino acids: CTSSHSPQTSGVTTTLYNEQFF.

The CDR3 is CASRLWQGGNTEAFF. The CDR3 bases are TGTGCCAGCAGACTCTGGCAAGGGGGAAACACTGAAGCTTTCTTT. The chain uses TRBV11-2 and TRBJ1-1; the D gene is possibly TRBD1 (6 bases). The CDR3 loop spans 15 amino acids. Trimming took 6 bases from V and 2 from J, leaving 16 bases between them. From germline, CDR1 is SGHAT and CDR2 FQNNGV.

V is TRBV11-2 and J is TRBJ1-2; D is ambiguous. Trimming shortened V by 5 bases and J by 4 bases, and 11 bases separated the two germline ends. This CDR3 spans 13 amino acids. Looked up from germline, CDR1 is SGHAT and CDR2 is FQNNGV. The CDR3: CASSPTVSYGYTF. Written as DNA, the CDR3 is TGTGCCAGCAGCCCCACAGTCTCCTATGGCTACACCTTC.

The chain joins TRBV7-8 to TRBJ1-5; D is perhaps TRBD1 (6 bases). This CDR3 contains 15 residues. Germline-derived CDR1 and CDR2 are SGHVS and FQNEAQ. The ends were cut back, 5 bases at V and 6 bases at J, with 17 bases in the middle. In DNA, the CDR3 is TGTGCCAGCAGCACGTTAATGGGGGCCGGTCAGCCCCAGCATTTT. Amino acids: CASSTLMGAGQPQHF.

This chain links TRBV6-9 with TRBJ2-1; 11 bases are a match to TRBD2. The ends lost 2 bases at V and 9 bases at J; junction bases unmatched: 6. The CDR3 loop spans 15 amino acids. The germline CDR1 and CDR2 sequences are MNHGY and SVAAGI. This chain's CDR3 is CASSYLTSGIVEQFF. The CDR3 nucleotides read TGTGCCAGCAGTTATCTGACTAGCGGGATTGTTGAGCAGTTCTTC.

This clone was recorded only once. The rearrangement uses TRBV2 and TRBJ2-2, with TRBD1 matching 8 bases. The CDR3 is 15 residues long. Per the germline V gene, CDR1 is SNHLY and CDR2 is FYNNEI. V shed 2 bases, J shed 5 bases, and the junction held 4 bases outside the gene matches. The chain's CDR3 is CASSEWTGRTGELFF. CDR3 coding DNA: TGTGCCAGCAGTGAATGGACAGGGAGGACCGGGGAGCTGTTTTTT.

This chain uses TRBV5-6 with TRBJ1-2; tentative D call: TRBD1 (5 bases). CDR1 is SGHDT and CDR2 is YYEEEE in the germline V gene. V lost 1 base and J lost 0, with 10 bases in between. The CDR3 has 15 residues. The CDR3 DNA is TGTGCCAGCAGCTTGTCCCGACAGACTAACTATGGCTACACCTTC. Encoded protein: CASSLSRQTNYGYTF.

The CDR3 DNA follows: TGTGCCAGCAGCCAAGAGATGTGGGGTGGGAGCACCGGGGAGCTGTTTTTT. The encoded protein is CASSQEMWGGSTGELFF. The rearrangement uses TRBV4-2 and TRBJ2-2; tentatively, D is TRBD2 (5 bases). Deletions cut 0 bases from V and 4 bases from J, with 15 bases between. The CDR3 loop spans 17 amino acids. Germline CDR1 and CDR2: LGHNA and YNFKEQ.

The gene calls are TRBV5-5 and TRBJ1-4; D might be TRBD1 (6 bases). This CDR3 has 16 residues. Germline V gene sequence: CDR1 SGHKS, CDR2 YYEKEE (reference sequence). The ends were cut back, 2 bases at V and 4 bases at J, with 15 bases in the middle. CDR3: CASSLGFGQINEKLFF. DNA for the CDR3: TGTGCCAGCAGCTTAGGCTTTGGACAGATTAATGAAAAACTGTTTTTT.

V is TRBV11-2 and J is TRBJ2-1, with D perhaps TRBD2 (7 bases). V lost 6 bases to trimming and J lost 4 bases, with 16 bases between them. Germline CDR1 reads SGHAT; CDR2 reads FQNNGV. This CDR3 has 15 amino acids. For the CDR3, the DNA is TGTGCCAGCAGAGGGAGAGGGGGGGGGTACAATGAGCAGTTCTTC. It specifies CASRGRGGGYNEQFF. The full variable domain, in which reference TRBV11-2 and TRBJ2-1 provide the parts outside the CDR3, is EAGVAQSPRYKIIEKRQSVAFWCNPISGHATLYWYQQILGQGPKLLIQFQNNGVVDDSQLPKDRFSAERLKGVDSTLKIQPAKLEDSAVYLCASRGRGGGYNEQFFGPGTRLTVL.

The V gene is TRBV7-8, the J gene TRBJ2-7; D may be TRBD2 (5 bases). The length of the CDR3 is 15 residues. The germline CDR1 and CDR2 sequences are SGHVS and FQNEAQ. V was pared by 5 bases and J by 4 bases, with 18 bases between. The CDR3 reads CASSPRRFGLYEQYF. The CDR3 region has the DNA TGTGCCAGCAGCCCGAGGAGGTTCGGCCTTTACGAGCAGTACTTC.

This rearrangement joins TRBV9 to TRBJ2-1, with 9 nucleotides matching TRBD2. CDR1 is SGDLS and CDR2 is YYNGEE in the germline V gene. CDR3 length equals 19 residues. V dropped 4 bases and J dropped 8; count of bases not matched to a gene: 22. CDR3 bases: TGTGCCAGCAGCTCTGTCGGTCTGCTAGCGGGGCCACCCTCTGATGAGCAGTTCTTC. This gives the protein CASSSVGLLAGPPSDEQFF.

V is TRBV4-2 and J is TRBJ1-5; 7 positions agree with TRBD1. V shed 0 bases and J 7 bases; nucleotides not matched to a gene: 9. The CDR3 totals 16 residues. CDR1 is LGHNA and CDR2 is YNFKEQ in the germline V gene. Here the CDR3 DNA reads TGTGCCAGCAGCCAAGATGCTGGCAGGGGGGTCCAGCCCCAGCATTTT. Translation: CASSQDAGRGVQPQHF.

The chain is built from TRBV2 and TRBJ2-5; 8 positions match TRBD2. The CDR3 contains 14 residues. Germline values: CDR1 SNHLY, CDR2 FYNNEI. The ends lost 6 bases at V and 1 base at J; junction bases unmatched: 4. The CDR3 loop is CASRDGLAQETQYF. The DNA for the CDR3 is TGTGCCAGCAGAGATGGACTAGCCCAAGAGACCCAGTACTTC.

V is TRBV29-1 and J is TRBJ1-2; 9 positions agree with TRBD1. V lost 3 bases and J lost 5; bases outside the gene matches: 7. CDR1 is SQVTM, CDR2 ANQGSEA, per germline. This CDR3 is built from 14 residues. The CDR3 protein is CSVERTDRGYGYTF. Written as DNA, the CDR3 is TGCAGCGTTGAGAGAACCGACAGGGGGTATGGCTACACCTTC. Together with reference TRBV29-1 and TRBJ1-2, the CDR3 gives the full variable domain: SAVISQKPSRDICQRGTSLTIQCQVDSQVTMMFWYRQQPGQSLTLIATANQGSEATYESGFVIDKFPISRPNLTFSTLTVSNMSPEDSSIYLCSVERTDRGYGYTFGSGTRLTVV.

The chain couples TRBV5-1 to TRBJ2-3, with TRBD2 identical over 16 bases. CDR3 size: 16 residues. The junction had 5 bases not matched to a gene; V was cut back by 4 bases and J by 6 bases. Germline assignment: CDR1 SGHRS and CDR2 YFSETQ. DNA of the CDR3: TGCGCCAGCAGCACCGGGACTAGCGGGGGGGCTGATACGCAGTATTTT. Encoded protein: CASSTGTSGGADTQYF.

CDR3 DNA: TGTGCCAGCAGTGAAATGAGGGCTGGGCAGTACTTC. It specifies CASSEMRAGQYF. The V call is TRBV2, the J call TRBJ2-7; TRBD2 might be the D (5 bases). From germline, CDR1 is SNHLY and CDR2 FYNNEI. This CDR3 is 12 amino acids long. Trimming left V 2 bases short and J 9 bases short, with 11 bases between.